The 2 T cell receptor beta chains in this list originate from one sample, sequenced in a study of radiation and T cells in renal cell carcinoma. Noted time point: baseline pretreatment blood. The treatment: 15 Gy SBRT to primary tumor, nephrectomy 4 weeks later. TCRdb keeps only in-frame clones here, not all; method: immunoSEQ multiplex PCR. This sample has about 140,000 clones; around four fifths occur once, and the top ten carry 20% to 25%. This specimen consisted of blood, obtained from a patient whose treatment included radiotherapy and nephrectomy. These receptors came from a woman aged 50 to 65 with renal cell carcinoma.

This chain connects TRBV11-2 to TRBJ2-7; no clear D gene. Germline loops: CDR1 SGHAT, CDR2 FQNNGV. This CDR3 is 14 amino acids long. V lost 5 bases and J 1 base, leaving 12 bases between the germline ends. The CDR3 spells CASSLGFSSYEQYF. The CDR3 region has the DNA TGTGCCAGCAGCCTGGGGTTTTCTTCCTACGAGCAGTACTTC.

The chain carries TRBV6-5 and TRBJ1-6; 9 nucleotides line up with TRBD1. V dropped 1 base and J dropped 7; count of bases not matched to a gene: 5. Germline CDR1 reads MNHEY; CDR2 reads SVGAGI. The CDR3 contains 16 residues. The CDR3 DNA reads as TGTGCCAGCAGTTACTTAACCGGGACAGGGAATTCACCCCTCCACTTT. It codes for CASSYLTGTGNSPLHF.